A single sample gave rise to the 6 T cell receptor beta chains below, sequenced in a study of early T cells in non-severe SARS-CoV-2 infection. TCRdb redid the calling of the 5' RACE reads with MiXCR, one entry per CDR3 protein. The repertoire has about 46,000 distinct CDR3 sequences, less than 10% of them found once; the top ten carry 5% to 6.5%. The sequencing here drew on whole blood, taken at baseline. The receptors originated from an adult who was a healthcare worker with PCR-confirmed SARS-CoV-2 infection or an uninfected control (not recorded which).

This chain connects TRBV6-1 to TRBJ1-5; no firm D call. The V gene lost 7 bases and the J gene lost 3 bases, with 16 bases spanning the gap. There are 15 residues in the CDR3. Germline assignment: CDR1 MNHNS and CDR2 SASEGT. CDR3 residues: CASTIGVGPNQPQHF. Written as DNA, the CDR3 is TGTGCCAGCACTATAGGTGTGGGCCCCAATCAGCCCCAGCATTTT.

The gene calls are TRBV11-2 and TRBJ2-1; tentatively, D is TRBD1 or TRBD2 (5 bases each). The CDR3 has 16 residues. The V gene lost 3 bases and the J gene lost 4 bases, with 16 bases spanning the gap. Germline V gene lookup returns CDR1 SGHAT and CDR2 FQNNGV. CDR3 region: CASSLGLPGPYNEQFF. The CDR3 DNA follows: TGTGCCAGCAGCTTGGGGCTGCCGGGGCCTTACAATGAGCAGTTCTTC. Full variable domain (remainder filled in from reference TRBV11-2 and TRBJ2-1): EAGVAQSPRYKIIEKRQSVAFWCNPISGHATLYWYQQILGQGPKLLIQFQNNGVVDDSQLPKDRFSAERLKGVDSTLKIQPAKLEDSAVYLCASSLGLPGPYNEQFFGPGTRLTVL.

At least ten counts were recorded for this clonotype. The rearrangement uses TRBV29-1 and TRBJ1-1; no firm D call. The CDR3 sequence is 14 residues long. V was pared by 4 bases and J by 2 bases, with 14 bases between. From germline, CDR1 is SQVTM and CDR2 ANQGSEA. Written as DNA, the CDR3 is TGCAGCGTTGTTAAAGTCCTCCCCAACACTGAAGCTTTCTTT. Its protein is CSVVKVLPNTEAFF.

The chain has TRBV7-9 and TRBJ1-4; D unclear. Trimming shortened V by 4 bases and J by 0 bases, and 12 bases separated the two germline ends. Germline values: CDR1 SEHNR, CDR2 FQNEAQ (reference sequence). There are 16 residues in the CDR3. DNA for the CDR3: TGTGCCAGCAGCTCCTCTGACGCTTCAACTAATGAAAAACTGTTTTTT. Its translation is CASSSSDASTNEKLFF.

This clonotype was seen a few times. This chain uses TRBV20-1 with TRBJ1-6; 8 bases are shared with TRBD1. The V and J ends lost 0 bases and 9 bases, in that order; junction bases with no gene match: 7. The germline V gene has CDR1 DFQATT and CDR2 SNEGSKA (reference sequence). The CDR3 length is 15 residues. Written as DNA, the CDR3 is TGCAGTGCTAGAGAACAGACAGGGGACACTTCACCCCTCCACTTT. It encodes CSAREQTGDTSPLHF.

CDR3 nucleotide sequence: TGCAGCGTCCGGGACGGAAGCAATCAGCCCCAGCATTTT. Residues: CSVRDGSNQPQHF. This rearrangement joins TRBV29-1 to TRBJ1-5, with D perhaps matching TRBD1 (5 bases). The CDR3 is 13 residues long. Looked up from germline, CDR1 is SQVTM and CDR2 is ANQGSEA. V lost 6 bases and J lost 1, with 10 bases in between.